These T cell receptor beta chains were read from a single sample in a study of blood T cell repertoires in COVID-19. Assay: immunoSEQ multiplex PCR; the TCRdb copy retains only in-frame clones and omits some. This table holds 80,000 to 95,000 clones, roughly 80% found once. The material sequenced was peripheral blood. The receptor source for this set is a man at least 80 years old with active or convalescent COVID-19. CDR3s include the opening cysteine and the closing phenylalanine or tryptophan. D genes are given only for firm matches. The size of a clone is reported for some rows only, either as once, few or many, or as a class for expanded clones.

V	D	J	size	CDR3	DNA
TRBV4-1	-	TRBJ1-2	-	CASSQDWDTPRDYGYTF	TGCGCCAGCAGCCAAGATTGGGACACCCCAAGGGACTATGGCTACACCTTC
TRBV5-1	TRBD2	TRBJ2-7	-	CASAWGLAGGRAREQYF	TGCGCCAGCGCCTGGGGACTAGCGGGGGGGCGAGCTCGCGAGCAGTACTTC
TRBV6-1	-	TRBJ1-3	-	CASSAEAGAPGNTIYF	TGTGCCAGCAGTGCTGAGGCAGGGGCCCCTGGAAACACCATATATTTT
TRBV27	TRBD1	TRBJ1-4	few	CASTRGTGSEKLFF	TGTGCCAGCACTCGGGGGACAGGGTCCGAAAAACTGTTTTTT
TRBV19	-	TRBJ1-2	-	CASSILGQVANYGYTF	TGTGCCAGTAGTATTCTCGGCCAGGTCGCTAACTATGGCTACACCTTC
TRBV4-2	-	TRBJ1-1	-	CASSQETPTQRNTEAFF	TGTGCCAGCAGCCAAGAAACTCCTACCCAACGAAACACTGAAGCTTTCTTT
TRBV7-9	-	TRBJ1-4	-	CASSLTRGNEKLFF	TGTGCCAGCAGCTTAACCAGGGGAAATGAAAAACTGTTTTTT
TRBV18	TRBD2	TRBJ2-2	-	CASSPSGGANTGELFF	TGTGCCAGCTCACCTAGCGGGGGAGCGAACACCGGGGAGCTGTTTTTT
TRBV20-1	-	TRBJ1-4	-	CSASGQGRWEKLFF	TGCAGTGCTAGTGGTCAGGGCAGGTGGGAAAAACTGTTTTTT
TRBV19	-	TRBJ1-5	-	CASTWGRESNQPQHF	TGTGCCAGTACGTGGGGCAGGGAAAGCAATCAGCCCCAGCATTTT
TRBV4-1	-	TRBJ1-4	-	CASSQEETANEKLFF	TGCGCCAGCAGCCAAGAAGAGACAGCTAATGAAAAACTGTTTTTT
TRBV5-1	-	TRBJ1-1	-	CASSPRGQNTEAFF	TGCGCCAGCAGCCCCCGTGGGCAGAACACTGAAGCTTTCTTT
TRBV19	TRBD1	TRBJ1-2	-	CASSISGTGAYGYTF	TGTGCCAGTAGTATTTCCGGGACAGGAGCATATGGCTACACCTTC
TRBV4-3	-	TRBJ1-1	once	CASSQDAAGEKMNTEAFF	TGCGCCAGCAGCCAAGATGCCGCAGGGGAAAAAATGAACACTGAAGCTTTCTTT
TRBV27	TRBD1	TRBJ2-1	-	CASRPLQGANEQFF	TGTGCCAGCAGACCACTACAGGGGGCGAATGAGCAGTTCTTC
TRBV18	TRBD1	TRBJ1-5	-	CASSPQGGNQPQHF	TGTGCCAGCTCCCCACAGGGGGGGAATCAGCCCCAGCATTTT
TRBV7-7	-	TRBJ1-2	-	CASSVKNGRTNGYTF	TGTGCCAGCAGCGTTAAAAACGGCAGGACTAATGGCTACACCTTC
TRBV2	TRBD2	TRBJ2-1	-	CATRWGLAENEQFF	TGTGCCACTCGATGGGGACTAGCGGAAAATGAGCAGTTCTTC
TRBV27	-	TRBJ1-2	-	CASSFGGGSYYGYTF	TGTGCCAGCAGTTTCGGCGGGGGGTCTTACTATGGCTACACCTTC
TRBV27	-	TRBJ2-3	-	CASRNLDSHSTDTQYF	TGTGCCAGCAGAAACCTCGACAGTCATAGCACAGATACGCAGTATTTT
TRBV6-2/TRBV6-3	TRBD1	TRBJ1-6	-	CASSRTGRYNSPLHF	TGTGCCAGCAGTCGGACAGGGCGATATAATTCACCCCTCCACTTT
TRBV10-2	TRBD1	TRBJ1-1	few	CASSRRGSTEAFF	TGCGCCAGCAGTCGCAGGGGGTCCACTGAAGCTTTCTTT
TRBV7-2	-	TRBJ1-3	-	CASSSRRDRIDTIYF	TGTGCCAGCAGCTCGAGGCGGGACCGTATAGACACCATATATTTT
TRBV20-1	-	TRBJ1-5	-	CSASGRGRESNQPQHF	TGCAGTGCTAGTGGGCGGGGCCGTGAGAGCAATCAGCCCCAGCATTTT
TRBV21-1	-	TRBJ1-2	-	CASSKTWGCVEGADYGYTF	TGTGCCAGCAGCAAAACGTGGGGGTGCGTTGAGGGGGCAGACTATGGCTACACCTTC
TRBV9	TRBD1	TRBJ1-1	-	CASSFGGQGIAFF	TGTGCCAGCAGCTTTGGGGGACAGGGGATTGCTTTCTTT
TRBV19	TRBD2	TRBJ2-1	-	CASKLGLAGNEQFF	TGTGCCAGTAAACTGGGACTAGCGGGCAATGAGCAGTTCTTC
TRBV5-5	-	TRBJ2-7	once	CASSTGTRPYEQYF	TGTGCCAGCAGCACTGGGACAAGACCCTACGAGCAGTACTTC
TRBV4-3	-	TRBJ1-5	-	CASSQGRGGQPQHF	TGCGCCAGCAGCCAAGGGCGGGGTGGGCAGCCCCAGCATTTT
TRBV3-1/TRBV3-2	-	TRBJ2-6	-	CASSQIPNSGANVLTF	TGTGCCAGCAGCCAAATCCCAAACTCTGGGGCCAACGTCCTGACTTTC
TRBV7-8	-	TRBJ2-2	-	CASSLYGQMNTGELFF	TGTGCCAGCAGCTTATACGGACAGATGAACACCGGGGAGCTGTTTTTT
TRBV19	-	TRBJ1-5	once	CASRSGGTYSNQPQHF	TGTGCCAGCCGTTCCGGGGGGACATATAGCAATCAGCCCCAGCATTTT
TRBV6-2/TRBV6-3	TRBD1	TRBJ2-7	-	CASSYTTGASYEQYF	TGTGCCAGCAGTTACACCACAGGGGCATCCTACGAGCAGTACTTC
TRBV28	-	TRBJ1-2	-	CASSSQWGGGGYTF	TGTGCCAGCAGTTCCCAGTGGGGAGGAGGTGGCTACACCTTC